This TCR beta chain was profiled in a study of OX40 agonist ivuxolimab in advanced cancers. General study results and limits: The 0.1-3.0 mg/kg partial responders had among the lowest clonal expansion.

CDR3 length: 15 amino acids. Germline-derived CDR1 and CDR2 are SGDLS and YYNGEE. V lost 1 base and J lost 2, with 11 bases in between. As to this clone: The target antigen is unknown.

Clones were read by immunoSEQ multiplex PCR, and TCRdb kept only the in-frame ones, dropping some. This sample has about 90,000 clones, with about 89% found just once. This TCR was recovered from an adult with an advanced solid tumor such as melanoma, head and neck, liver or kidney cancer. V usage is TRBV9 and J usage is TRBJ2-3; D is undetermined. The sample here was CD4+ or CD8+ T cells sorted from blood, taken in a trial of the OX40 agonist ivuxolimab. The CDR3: CASSVSGGLTDTQYF. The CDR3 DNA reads TGTGCCAGCAGCGTATCTGGCGGTCTCACAGATACGCAGTATTTT. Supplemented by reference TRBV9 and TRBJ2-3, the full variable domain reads DSGVTQTPKHLITATGQRVTLRCSPRSGDLSVYWYQQSLDQGLQFLIQYYNGEERAKGNILERFSAQQFPDLHSELNLSSLELGDSALYFCASSVSGGLTDTQYFGPGTRLTVL.